The present TCR beta chain was sequenced within a study of blood T cell repertoires in COVID-19. On the study more broadly: Acute and convalescent COVID-19 specimens originated in the United States, Italy and Spain. Sources were T cells, B-cell-depleted T cells, or PBMCs; the material itself was cDNA or gDNA.

In the authors' methods: For nucleated cells, counts were estimated from reference gene primer amplification. The protocol was immunoSEQ multiplex PCR, while the TCRdb copy is restricted to in-frame clones and leaves out a portion. That table gives V, J and clone size, and the DNA gave D and trimming. The sample yields about 43,000 clones, around 90% seen once. CDR3 length equals 19 residues. V trimming: 0 bases; J trimming: 2 bases; junction bases outside the gene matches: 11. Germline assignment: CDR1 MNHEY and CDR2 SVGEGT. The TCR sequence derives from a woman older than 75 with active COVID-19. Sequenced input: peripheral blood. This rearrangement joins TRBV6-2 or TRBV6-3 to TRBJ2-1, with 9 bases identical to TRBD1. The CDR3 spells CASSYSGGNRGRAYNEQFF. DNA of the CDR3: TGTGCCAGCAGTTACTCAGGGGGAAACAGGGGGCGCGCCTACAATGAGCAGTTCTTC.